This TCR beta chain was sequenced during a study of cytomegalovirus exposure and HLA in healthy donors. Findings of the study overall: Overall, approximately 150 TCR beta chains were annotated as cytomegalovirus-associated.

Germline CDR1 and CDR2: PRHDT and FYEKMQ (reference sequence). This CDR3 has 13 amino acids. The ends lost 4 bases at V and 8 bases at J; junction bases unmatched: 5. TCRdb's copy holds only in-frame clones and misses some; the assay was immunoSEQ multiplex PCR. The sample lists approximately 110,000 clones; 86% were seen once. Concerning this clone: Antigen unknown.

This rearrangement joins TRBV13 to TRBJ1-2, with TRBD1 matching 9 bases. Sequencing was done on a sample of PBMCs. The clonotype originates from a young woman in good health and CMV-seropositive. CDR3 in amino acids: CASSSQGAQGYTF. The DNA of the CDR3 is TGTGCCAGCAGCTCACAGGGGGCGCAGGGCTACACCTTC. Drawing the rest from reference TRBV13 and TRBJ1-2, the complete variable domain is AAGVIQSPRHLIKEKRETATLKCYPIPRHDTVYWYQQGPGQDPQFLISFYEKMQSDKGSIPDRFSAQQFSDYHSELNMSSLELGDSALYFCASSSQGAQGYTFGSGTRLTVV.